The 7 T cell receptor beta chains presented below share a single source sample, sequenced in a study of T cell responses to AZD1222 COVID-19 vaccine. Method: immunoSEQ multiplex PCR; TCRdb's copy keeps in-frame clones and lacks some. Of 100,000 to 120,000 clones listed, around 93% were seen once; the top ten hold around 3%. Sequenced here: peripheral blood, sampled 28 days after the second AZD1222 dose. The source of these receptors is an adult who received the AZD1222 COVID-19 vaccine.

The rearrangement joins TRBV7-6 to TRBJ2-2; 12 nucleotides agree with TRBD2. This CDR3 comprises 17 residues. Germline values: CDR1 SGHVS, CDR2 FNYEAQ. V trimming: 4 bases; J trimming: 2 bases; junction bases outside the gene matches: 5. For the CDR3, the DNA is TGTGCCAGCAGCTCCCGGACTAGCGGGACTAACACCGGGGAGCTGTTTTTT. Its protein product is CASSSRTSGTNTGELFF.

This chain links TRBV12-3 or TRBV12-4 with TRBJ1-2; weak D call: TRBD1 (5 bases). The ends were cut back, 1 base at V and 7 bases at J, with 10 bases in the middle. The CDR3 totals 13 residues. The CDR3 nucleotides are TGTGCCAGCAGTTTAGGCGGGGGTCTTGGCTACACCTTC. Amino acids: CASSLGGGLGYTF.

The rearrangement links TRBV7-2 to TRBJ2-1, with 10 bases fitting TRBD1. Per the germline V gene, CDR1 is SGHTA and CDR2 is FQGNSA. Germline trimming cut 4 bases from V and 10 bases from J; bases unmatched to any gene: 4. This CDR3 has 13 residues. The DNA of the CDR3 is TGTGCCAGCAGCTCGGACAGGGGGGACGAGCAGTTCTTC. Translation: CASSSDRGDEQFF.

The V call is TRBV30, the J call TRBJ2-7; D is possibly TRBD2 (6 bases). Trimming left V 4 bases short and J 9 bases short, with 22 bases between. This CDR3 has 14 amino acids. The germline V gene has CDR1 GTSNPN and CDR2 SVGIG (reference sequence). Written as DNA, the CDR3 is TGTGCCTGGACCGCCAGCCATCCCAACGGGAGGCAGTACTTC. Encoded protein: CAWTASHPNGRQYF. The variable domain in full, completed from reference TRBV30 and TRBJ2-7, reads SQTIHQWPATLVQPVGSPLSLECTVEGTSNPNLYWYRQAAGRGLQLLFYSVGIGQISSEVPQNLSASRPQDRQFILSSKKLLLSDSGFYLCAWTASHPNGRQYFGPGTRLTVT.

The rearrangement links TRBV4-1 to TRBJ1-5, with D unresolved. Trimming removed 2 bases at V and 4 bases at J, with 9 bases between. Per germline, CDR1 MGHRA and CDR2 YSYEKL. The CDR3 covers 14 residues. The CDR3 is CASSQLLTNQPQHF. CDR3 in DNA: TGCGCCAGCAGCCAATTATTGACTAATCAGCCCCAGCATTTT.

The count of this clone is one. The CDR3 region is CASSFSGGPVNEQFF. CDR3 DNA sequence: TGCGCCAGCAGCTTCTCGGGGGGGCCTGTCAATGAGCAGTTCTTC. J is TRBJ2-1 and V is TRBV5-1; 8 bases line up with TRBD2. Germline V gene sequence: CDR1 SGHRS, CDR2 YFSETQ. Trimming removed 2 bases from V and 6 bases from J; junction bases left unmatched: 7. The CDR3 covers 15 residues.

The chain is built from TRBV14 and TRBJ2-1; 10 bases are shared with TRBD2. There are 17 residues in the CDR3. From germline, CDR1 is SGHDN and CDR2 FVKESK. V lost 1 base to trimming and J lost 6 bases; unmatched junction nucleotides: 9. The CDR3 region has the DNA TGTGCCAGCAGCCAAGTAGCCGGGACTAGCGTCCTCAATGAGCAGTTCTTC. Amino acids: CASSQVAGTSVLNEQFF.